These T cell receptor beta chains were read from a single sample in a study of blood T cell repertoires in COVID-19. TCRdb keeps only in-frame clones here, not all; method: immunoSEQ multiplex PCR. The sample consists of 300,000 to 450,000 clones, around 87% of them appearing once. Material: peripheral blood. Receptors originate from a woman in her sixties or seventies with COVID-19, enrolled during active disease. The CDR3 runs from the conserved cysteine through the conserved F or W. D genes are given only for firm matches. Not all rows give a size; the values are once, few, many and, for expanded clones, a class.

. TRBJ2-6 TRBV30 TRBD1 TGTGCCTGGAGCCTTGGACAGGAGCGCTCTGGGGCCAACGTCCTGACTTTC CAWSLGQERSGANVLTF
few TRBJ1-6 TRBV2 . TGTGCCAGCAGTGAAAACCTAAATTCACCCCTCCACTTT CASSENLNSPLHF
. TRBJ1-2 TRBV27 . TGTGCCAGCAAAGGGGAGGTCTATGGCTACACCTTC CASKGEVYGYTF
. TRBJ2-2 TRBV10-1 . TGCGCCAGCCGTGACAGTAACACCGGGGAGCTGTTTTTT CASRDSNTGELFF
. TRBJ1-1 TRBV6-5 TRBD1 TGTGCCAGCAGCATGGACAGGGGGAACACTGAAGCTTTCTTT CASSMDRGNTEAFF
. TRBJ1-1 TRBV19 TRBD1 TGTGCCAGTAACAGGGGACGGGGCACTGAAGCTTTCTTT CASNRGRGTEAFF
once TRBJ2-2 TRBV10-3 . TGTGCCATCAGTGAGCGGGGCAGGGGGAACACCGGGGAGCTGTTTTTT CAISERGRGNTGELFF
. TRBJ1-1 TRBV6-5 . TGTGCCAGCAGTTACTCGAGGGCCACTGAAGCTTTCTTT CASSYSRATEAFF
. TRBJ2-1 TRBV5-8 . TGTGCCAGCTCTTCAGGGAATTCGAATGAGCAGTTCTTC CASSSGNSNEQFF
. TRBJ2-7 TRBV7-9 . TGTGCCAGCAGCGAACCAGGAAGCTCCTACGAGCAGTACTTC CASSEPGSSYEQYF
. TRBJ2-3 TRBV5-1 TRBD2 TGCGCCAGCAGAGGACTAGCGGGGGATAAATCAGATACGCAGTATTTT CASRGLAGDKSDTQYF
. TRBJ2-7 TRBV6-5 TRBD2 TGTGCCAGCAGTTTAATTGCGGGGGGGCCATACGAGCAGTACTTC CASSLIAGGPYEQYF
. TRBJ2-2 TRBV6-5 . TGTGCCAGCGGTAAGCTCTCCACCGGGGAGCTGTTTTTT CASGKLSTGELFF
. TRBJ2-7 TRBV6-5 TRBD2 TGTGCCAGCAGGCGGGGGGTAGTGGCCTACGAGCAGTACTTC CASRRGVVAYEQYF
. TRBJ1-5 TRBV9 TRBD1 TGTGCCAGCAGCTCCGGGACAGGGGGGCAGCCCCAGCATTTT CASSSGTGGQPQHF
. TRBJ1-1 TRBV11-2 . TGTGCCAGCAGCTTAGCAGGCAGCCACAGCACTGAAGCTTTCTTT CASSLAGSHSTEAFF
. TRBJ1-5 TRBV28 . TGTGCCAGCAGCGGGGGGGGCACCCCTTATAGCAATCAGCCCCAGCATTTT CASSGGGTPYSNQPQHF
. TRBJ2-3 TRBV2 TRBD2 TGTGCCAGCAGTGAGAGGGCTAGCGGGTCCCCGAGGGATACGCAGTATTTT CASSERASGSPRDTQYF
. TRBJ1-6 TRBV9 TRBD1 TGTGCCAGCAGCGGTCAACAGGGGGCGAAATCACCCCTCCACTTT CASSGQQGAKSPLHF
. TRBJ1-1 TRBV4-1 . TGCGCCAGCAGCCGCGGAGGACAGCGCGGCACTGAAGCTTTCTTT CASSRGGQRGTEAFF
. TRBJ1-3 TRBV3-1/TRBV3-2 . TGTGCCAGCAGCCAAGGGCTTGGTTTCTCTGGAAACACCATATATTTT CASSQGLGFSGNTIYF
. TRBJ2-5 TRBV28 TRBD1 TGTGCCAGCAGTTTAACAGGGGGGCCCGGAGAGACCCAGTACTTC CASSLTGGPGETQYF
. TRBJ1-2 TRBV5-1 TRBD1 TGCGCCAGCCGAGGACAGGGGGAGGTTGGCTACACCTTC CASRGQGEVGYTF
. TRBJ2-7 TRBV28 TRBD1 TGTGCCAGCAGTGGGACAGGGGTAGTAGAGCAGTACTTC CASSGTGVVEQYF
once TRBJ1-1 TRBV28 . TGTGCCAGCAGTTTGGACAGGAACACTGAAGCTTTCTTT CASSLDRNTEAFF
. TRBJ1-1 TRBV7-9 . TGTGCCAGCAGCTTAATTCGTCAGGGGCCAACTGAAGCTTTCTTT CASSLIRQGPTEAFF
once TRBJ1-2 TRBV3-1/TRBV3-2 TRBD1 TGTGCCAGCAGCCCGTGGGACAGACAATCTAACTATGGCTACACCTTC CASSPWDRQSNYGYTF
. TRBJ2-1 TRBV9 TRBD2 TGTGCCAGCAGCGTAGTGCGGGGGGGCTTGGATGAGCAGTTCTTC CASSVVRGGLDEQFF
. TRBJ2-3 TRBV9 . TGTGCCAGCAACGCGGGGGCTCGTAGCACAGATACGCAGTATTTT CASNAGARSTDTQYF
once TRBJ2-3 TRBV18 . TGTGCCAGCTCAGTAGCGTTAGATACGCAGTATTTT CASSVALDTQYF
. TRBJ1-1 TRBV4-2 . TGTGCCAGCAGCCCCAGGGTCGGGAGTGTCACTGAAGCTTTCTTT CASSPRVGSVTEAFF
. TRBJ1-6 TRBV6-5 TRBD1 TGTGCCAGCGGGGGACAGGACTCTTCACCCCTCCACTTT CASGGQDSSPLHF
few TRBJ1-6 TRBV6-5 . TGTGCCAGCAGTTATGGGGCGGACGGTTCACCCCTCCACTTT CASSYGADGSPLHF
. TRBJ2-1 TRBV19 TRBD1 TGTGCCAGTAGTATAAGGACAGGGGCTCGAAATGAGCAGTTCTTC CASSIRTGARNEQFF
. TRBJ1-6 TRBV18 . TGTGCCAGCTCACCTTCCGGGGGGAATTCACCCCTCCACTTT CASSPSGGNSPLHF
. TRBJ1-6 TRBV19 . TGTGCCAGTAGTATCTTGGCCACGGGACCCCTCCACTTT CASSILATGPLHF
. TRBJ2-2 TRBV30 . TGTGCCTGGAGCCTCGACTTGCCGGGCACCGGGGAGCTGTTTTTT CAWSLDLPGTGELFF
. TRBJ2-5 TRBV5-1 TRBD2 TGCGCCAGCAGCCTCGGGGGGGGCGAAGGGACCCAGTACTTC CASSLGGGEGTQYF
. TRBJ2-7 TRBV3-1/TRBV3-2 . TGTGCCAGCAGCCAAGTAGGACAGAGGTACGAGCAGTACTTC CASSQVGQRYEQYF
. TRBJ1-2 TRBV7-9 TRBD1 TGTGCCAGCAGCTTAGGGGACAGGGTATATGGCTACACCTTC CASSLGDRVYGYTF
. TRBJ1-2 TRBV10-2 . TGCGCCAGCAGTGCCTCCCCGGAGGGTTTGGTTCATGGCTACACCTTC CASSASPEGLVHGYTF
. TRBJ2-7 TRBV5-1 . TGCGCCAGCAGCTTCGGACAGAGCTCCTACGAGCAGTACTTC CASSFGQSSYEQYF
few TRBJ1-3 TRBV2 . TGTGCCAGCAGCCCTTCCAAAAGCGCTGGAAACACCATATATTTT CASSPSKSAGNTIYF
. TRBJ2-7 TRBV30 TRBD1 TGTGCCTCAGGGACAGTCCTGACCTACGAGCAGTACTTC CASGTVLTYEQYF
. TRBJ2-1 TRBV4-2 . TGTGCCAGCAGCCAAGATCTCGGCAATGAGCAGTTCTTC CASSQDLGNEQFF
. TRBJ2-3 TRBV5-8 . TGTGCCAGCAGCCCTACGGGGTATGGGCCAACAGATACGCAGTATTTT CASSPTGYGPTDTQYF
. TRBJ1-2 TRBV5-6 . TGTGCCAGCAGCTTAGTACAGAATGAGGGCTACACCTTC CASSLVQNEGYTF
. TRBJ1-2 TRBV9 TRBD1 TGTGCCAGCAGCGTAGGTTCGGACAGGGAGAGCTATGGCTACACCTTC CASSVGSDRESYGYTF
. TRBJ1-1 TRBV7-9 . TGTGCCAGCAGCTTAAGTAGTAGGGGCAGCCAGAACACTGAAGCTTTCTTT CASSLSSRGSQNTEAFF
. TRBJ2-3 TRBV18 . TGTGCCAGCTCACCATTTTTAGCGGCCCTCACAGATACGCAGTATTTT CASSPFLAALTDTQYF
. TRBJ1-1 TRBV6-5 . TGTGCCAGCAGGGCAGGGTTGAACACTGAAGCTTTCTTT CASRAGLNTEAFF
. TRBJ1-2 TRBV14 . TGTGCCAGCAGCCAAGCTGGAGGGACCAACTATGGCTACACCTTC CASSQAGGTNYGYTF
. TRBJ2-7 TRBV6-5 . TGTGCCAGCAGGACAGATACTCAACAGTACTTC CASRTDTQQYF
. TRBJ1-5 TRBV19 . TGTGCCAGTAGCCTATCGGGTAGCAATCAGCCCCAGCATTTT CASSLSGSNQPQHF
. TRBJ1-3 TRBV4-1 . TGCGCCAGCAGCCAAGAAAATGGGGCGGGGGGAAACACCATATATTTT CASSQENGAGGNTIYF